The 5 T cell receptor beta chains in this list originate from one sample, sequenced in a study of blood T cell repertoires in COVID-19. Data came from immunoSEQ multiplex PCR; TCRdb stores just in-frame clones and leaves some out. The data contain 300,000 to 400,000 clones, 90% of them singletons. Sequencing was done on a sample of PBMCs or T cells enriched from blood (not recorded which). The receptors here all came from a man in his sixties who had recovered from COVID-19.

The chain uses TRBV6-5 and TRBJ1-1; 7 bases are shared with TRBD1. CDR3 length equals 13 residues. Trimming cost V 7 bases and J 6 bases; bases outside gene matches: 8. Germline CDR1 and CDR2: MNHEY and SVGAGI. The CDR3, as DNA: TGTGCCAGCAATAGGGACAGCCTATCTGAAGCTTTCTTT. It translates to CASNRDSLSEAFF.

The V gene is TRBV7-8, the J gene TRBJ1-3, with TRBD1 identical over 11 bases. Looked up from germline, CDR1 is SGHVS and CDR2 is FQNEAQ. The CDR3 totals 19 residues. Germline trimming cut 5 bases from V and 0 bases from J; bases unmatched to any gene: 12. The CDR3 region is CASSPRSGTGGYSGNTIYF. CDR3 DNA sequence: TGTGCCAGCAGCCCCAGGTCGGGGACAGGGGGGTACTCTGGAAACACCATATATTTT.

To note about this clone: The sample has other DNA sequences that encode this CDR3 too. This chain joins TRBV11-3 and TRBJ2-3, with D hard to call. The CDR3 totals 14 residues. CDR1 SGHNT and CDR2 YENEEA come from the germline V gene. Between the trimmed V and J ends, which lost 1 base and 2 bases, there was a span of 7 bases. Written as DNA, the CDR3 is TGTGCCAGCAGCTTAGGAGTTAACACAGATACGCAGTATTTT. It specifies CASSLGVNTDTQYF.

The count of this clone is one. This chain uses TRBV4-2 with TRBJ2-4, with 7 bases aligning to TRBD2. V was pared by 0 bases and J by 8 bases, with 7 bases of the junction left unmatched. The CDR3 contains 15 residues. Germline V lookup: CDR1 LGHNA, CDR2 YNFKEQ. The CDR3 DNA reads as TGTGCCAGCAGCCAAGATAGGGGCGGGGGTTACATTCAGTACTTC. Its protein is CASSQDRGGGYIQYF.

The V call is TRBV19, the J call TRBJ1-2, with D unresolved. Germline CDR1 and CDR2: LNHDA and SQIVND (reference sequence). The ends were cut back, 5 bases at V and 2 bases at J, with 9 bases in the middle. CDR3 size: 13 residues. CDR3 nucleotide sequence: TGTGCCAGTAGTGCCCAGGTCAACTATGGCTACACCTTC. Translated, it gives CASSAQVNYGYTF.